These T cell receptor beta chains were read from a single sample in a study of PD-L1 blockade in urothelial cancer. TCRdb's copy holds only in-frame clones and misses some; the assay was immunoSEQ multiplex PCR. Of approximately 50,000 clones detected, about 80% appear once; the ten largest clones hold over 1%. The sequenced sample was PBMCs, obtained around atezolizumab (anti-PD-L1) treatment. Receptors originate from a man aged 45-60 years with urothelial cancer. CDR3s include the opening cysteine and the closing phenylalanine or tryptophan. The order of the fields is clone size, D gene, V gene, J gene, CDR3 DNA, CDR3 protein. D genes are given only for firm matches. Clone size is stated in some rows and not others, as once, few, many or a class when expanded.

abundance: -
d_gene: -
v_gene: TRBV6-1
j_gene: TRBJ1-1
CDR3nt: TGTGCCAGCATGGCTTTTTCTGGCACTGAAGCTTTCTTT
CDR3aa: CASMAFSGTEAFF

abundance: -
d_gene: -
v_gene: TRBV11-2
j_gene: TRBJ2-5
CDR3nt: TGTGCCAGCAGCCCTGGGTCAATTAGAGAGGCCCAGTACTTC
CDR3aa: CASSPGSIREAQYF

abundance: -
d_gene: -
v_gene: TRBV27
j_gene: TRBJ2-7
CDR3nt: TGTGCCAGCACCCGGGACACCCATTCCTACGAGCAGTACTTC
CDR3aa: CASTRDTHSYEQYF

abundance: -
d_gene: -
v_gene: TRBV5-4
j_gene: TRBJ1-2
CDR3nt: TGTGCCAGCAGCTTGGAACCCCAGAATGGCTACACCTTC
CDR3aa: CASSLEPQNGYTF

abundance: once
d_gene: -
v_gene: TRBV12-5
j_gene: TRBJ1-3
CDR3nt: TGTGCTAGTCTAAGCTCTGGAAACACCATATATTTT
CDR3aa: CASLSSGNTIYF

abundance: once
d_gene: -
v_gene: TRBV7-2
j_gene: TRBJ2-3
CDR3nt: TGTGCCAGCAGCTTAGCGGGGGGGCGTGGAGATACGCAGTATTTT
CDR3aa: CASSLAGGRGDTQYF

abundance: -
d_gene: -
v_gene: TRBV6-5
j_gene: TRBJ1-2
CDR3nt: TGTGCCAGCAGTTACCGCGGGGCTACCTATGGCTACACCTTC
CDR3aa: CASSYRGATYGYTF

abundance: -
d_gene: TRBD1
v_gene: TRBV9
j_gene: TRBJ2-5
CDR3nt: TGTGCCAGCAGCGGTCACGGCAGGGGGTCGCGAGAGATACAAGAGACCCAGTACTTC
CDR3aa: CASSGHGRGSREIQETQYF

abundance: -
d_gene: TRBD1
v_gene: TRBV2
j_gene: TRBJ2-5
CDR3nt: TGTGCCAGCAGTTACCGGGACAGGGTAGGAGAGACCCAGTACTTC
CDR3aa: CASSYRDRVGETQYF

abundance: once
d_gene: TRBD2
v_gene: TRBV5-6
j_gene: TRBJ2-1
CDR3nt: TGTGCCAGCACCCCCGGCGGGACTAAGAGCTCCTACAATGAGCAGTTCTTC
CDR3aa: CASTPGGTKSSYNEQFF

abundance: -
d_gene: TRBD2
v_gene: TRBV28
j_gene: TRBJ2-1
CDR3nt: TGTGCCAGCAGTTTAACTAGCGGGAGAAGGGGTGGATCCTACAATGAGCAGTTCTTC
CDR3aa: CASSLTSGRRGGSYNEQFF

abundance: -
d_gene: TRBD1
v_gene: TRBV18
j_gene: TRBJ1-1
CDR3nt: TGTGCCAGCTCACCACAACCCCCAGGGGGCGCATGGACTGAAGCTTTCTTT
CDR3aa: CASSPQPPGGAWTEAFF

abundance: -
d_gene: TRBD2
v_gene: TRBV11-3
j_gene: TRBJ2-7
CDR3nt: TGTGCCAGCAGCTCATCTAGCGGGAGAGGGGGGGAGCAGTACTTC
CDR3aa: CASSSSSGRGGEQYF

abundance: -
d_gene: TRBD1
v_gene: TRBV19
j_gene: TRBJ2-1
CDR3nt: TGTGCCAGTAGCCCCGGGACAGGGGGACCCTACAATGAGCAGTTCTTC
CDR3aa: CASSPGTGGPYNEQFF

abundance: -
d_gene: TRBD1
v_gene: TRBV11-2
j_gene: TRBJ1-2
CDR3nt: TGTGCCAGCAGCTCAACAGGGGGCTATGGCTACACCTTC
CDR3aa: CASSSTGGYGYTF

abundance: -
d_gene: -
v_gene: TRBV5-4
j_gene: TRBJ1-1
CDR3nt: TGTGCCAGCAGCTTTGAGGGGAGGACTGAAGCTTTCTTT
CDR3aa: CASSFEGRTEAFF

abundance: few
d_gene: -
v_gene: TRBV19
j_gene: TRBJ2-3
CDR3nt: TGTGCCAGTAGTACCAGCGGGTATGACACAGATACGCAGTATTTT
CDR3aa: CASSTSGYDTDTQYF

abundance: -
d_gene: -
v_gene: TRBV19
j_gene: TRBJ1-5
CDR3nt: TGTGCCAGTAGTATTTCGGGAGGTAATCAGCCCCAGCATTTT
CDR3aa: CASSISGGNQPQHF

abundance: -
d_gene: TRBD2
v_gene: TRBV11-2
j_gene: TRBJ2-1
CDR3nt: TGTGCCAGCATCAAAGCGGGGCCCCGATCTTTGAAGCAGTTCTTC
CDR3aa: CASIKAGPRSLKQFF

abundance: -
d_gene: TRBD1
v_gene: TRBV27
j_gene: TRBJ2-5
CDR3nt: TGTGCCAGCAGTTGGACAGGGCGGGAGACCCAGTACTTC
CDR3aa: CASSWTGRETQYF

abundance: -
d_gene: -
v_gene: TRBV25-1
j_gene: TRBJ2-5
CDR3nt: TGTGCCAGCAGTGAATTTGGGACTTTCCGGGCCCAGTACTTC
CDR3aa: CASSEFGTFRAQYF

abundance: -
d_gene: -
v_gene: TRBV5-4
j_gene: TRBJ2-3
CDR3nt: TGTGCCAGCAGCCGAGGGCCAAACCCCACAGATACGCAGTATTTT
CDR3aa: CASSRGPNPTDTQYF

abundance: -
d_gene: TRBD2
v_gene: TRBV30
j_gene: TRBJ2-1
CDR3nt: TGTGCCTGGAATGGCGGGACTAGCGGGAGTTATGAGCAGTTCTTC
CDR3aa: CAWNGGTSGSYEQFF

abundance: -
d_gene: -
v_gene: TRBV4-3
j_gene: TRBJ2-4
CDR3nt: TGCGCCAGCAGCCAAGACTTGGCAGGTATGGGAAACATTCAGTACTTC
CDR3aa: CASSQDLAGMGNIQYF

abundance: -
d_gene: -
v_gene: TRBV5-1
j_gene: TRBJ1-2
CDR3nt: TGCGCCAGCACCGCCGAGGGAGAAATATATGGCTACACCTTC
CDR3aa: CASTAEGEIYGYTF

abundance: -
d_gene: -
v_gene: TRBV4-1
j_gene: TRBJ1-5
CDR3nt: TGCGCCAGCAGCCAGGAGACAGGTGGCAATCAGCCCCAGCATTTT
CDR3aa: CASSQETGGNQPQHF

abundance: -
d_gene: -
v_gene: TRBV5-5
j_gene: TRBJ1-6
CDR3nt: TGTGCCAGCAGCGCCTGGGACTTGATTTCACCCCTCCACTTT
CDR3aa: CASSAWDLISPLHF

abundance: -
d_gene: -
v_gene: TRBV14
j_gene: TRBJ2-1
CDR3nt: TGTGCCAGCAGCCACCTTCGGGGGACAGTCATCAATGAGCAGTTCTTC
CDR3aa: CASSHLRGTVINEQFF

abundance: -
d_gene: -
v_gene: TRBV12-5
j_gene: TRBJ1-1
CDR3nt: TGTGCTAGTGGTTTGACACAGAACACTGAAGCTTTCTTT
CDR3aa: CASGLTQNTEAFF

abundance: -
d_gene: -
v_gene: TRBV18
j_gene: TRBJ1-1
CDR3nt: TGTGCCAGCTCACCATTGGGGAGCACTGAAGCTTTCTTT
CDR3aa: CASSPLGSTEAFF

abundance: -
d_gene: TRBD2
v_gene: TRBV7-9
j_gene: TRBJ2-1
CDR3nt: TGTGCCAGCAGGCTAGCGGGGCCAAATGAGCAGTTCTTC
CDR3aa: CASRLAGPNEQFF

abundance: few
d_gene: -
v_gene: TRBV6-5
j_gene: TRBJ1-2
CDR3nt: TGTGCCAGCAGTTCAACAGCCGTGAACTATGGCTACACCTTC
CDR3aa: CASSSTAVNYGYTF

abundance: few
d_gene: TRBD1
v_gene: TRBV19
j_gene: TRBJ1-1
CDR3nt: TGTGCCAGTAGTAGGGCAGGGGGCGGACGGCAAGCTTTCTTT
CDR3aa: CASSRAGGGRQAFF

abundance: -
d_gene: -
v_gene: TRBV10-2
j_gene: TRBJ1-2
CDR3nt: TGCGCCAGCAGTGAACAGGATGGCTATGGCTACACCTTC
CDR3aa: CASSEQDGYGYTF

abundance: -
d_gene: TRBD1
v_gene: TRBV5-1
j_gene: TRBJ2-2
CDR3nt: TGCGCCAGCACCGGACAGGTTGGGGACACCGGGGAGCTGTTTTTT
CDR3aa: CASTGQVGDTGELFF

abundance: -
d_gene: -
v_gene: TRBV28
j_gene: TRBJ2-7
CDR3nt: TGTGCCAGCAGTCCCAGGCTAGCGCTTACCTACGAGCAGTACTTC
CDR3aa: CASSPRLALTYEQYF

abundance: -
d_gene: TRBD1
v_gene: TRBV15
j_gene: TRBJ1-4
CDR3nt: TGTGCCACTGGGACAGGAGCAACTAATGAAAAACTGTTTTTT
CDR3aa: CATGTGATNEKLFF

abundance: -
d_gene: -
v_gene: TRBV19
j_gene: TRBJ2-2
CDR3nt: TGTGCCAGTAGTACCAGGACCGGGGAGCTGTTTTTT
CDR3aa: CASSTRTGELFF

abundance: once
d_gene: -
v_gene: TRBV25-1
j_gene: TRBJ2-7
CDR3nt: TGTGCCAGCAGTGACTTATCCTACGAGCAGTACTTC
CDR3aa: CASSDLSYEQYF

abundance: -
d_gene: -
v_gene: TRBV11-3
j_gene: TRBJ2-1
CDR3nt: TGTGCCAGCAGCCAAGCCACTTCCTACAATGAGCAGTTCTTC
CDR3aa: CASSQATSYNEQFF

abundance: -
d_gene: -
v_gene: TRBV5-8
j_gene: TRBJ1-5
CDR3nt: TGTGCCAGCAGCTTGAACAGGGTTGGGGTTGATCAGCCCCAGCATTTT
CDR3aa: CASSLNRVGVDQPQHF

abundance: once
d_gene: -
v_gene: TRBV28
j_gene: TRBJ1-2
CDR3nt: TGTGCCAGCCTCAGTCTAGGACTCTATGGCTACACCTTC
CDR3aa: CASLSLGLYGYTF

abundance: -
d_gene: TRBD2
v_gene: TRBV19
j_gene: TRBJ2-2
CDR3nt: TGTGCCAGTAGTATAGGGCGACTAGCGGGAGTTGGGCCCGGGGAGCTGTTTTTT
CDR3aa: CASSIGRLAGVGPGELFF

abundance: -
d_gene: TRBD2
v_gene: TRBV7-8
j_gene: TRBJ2-7
CDR3nt: TGTGCCAGCAGCCCCGAGCGGGAGGGGGCCTACGAGCAGTACTTC
CDR3aa: CASSPEREGAYEQYF

abundance: -
d_gene: -
v_gene: TRBV11-3
j_gene: TRBJ2-1
CDR3nt: TGTGCCAGCAGCTTAAATCGGGGTTATGAGCAGTTCTTC
CDR3aa: CASSLNRGYEQFF

abundance: medium-sized
d_gene: -
v_gene: TRBV6-6
j_gene: TRBJ2-7
CDR3nt: TGTGCCAGCAGCTCGGACAGCTACGAGCAGTACTTC
CDR3aa: CASSSDSYEQYF

abundance: few
d_gene: -
v_gene: TRBV10-2
j_gene: TRBJ1-2
CDR3nt: TGCGCCAGCAGTGACTCTCGCTATGGCTACACCTTC
CDR3aa: CASSDSRYGYTF

abundance: -
d_gene: TRBD1
v_gene: TRBV5-4
j_gene: TRBJ1-2
CDR3nt: TGTGCCAGCAGCCCGACAGGGGCCGTCCTTGGTGGCTACACCTTC
CDR3aa: CASSPTGAVLGGYTF